Listed below are T cell receptor beta chains from one sample, sequenced in a study of blood T cell repertoires in COVID-19. Clones were read by immunoSEQ multiplex PCR, and TCRdb kept only the in-frame ones, dropping some. The data show about 200,000 clones, roughly 75% seen once. Sequencing was done on a sample of peripheral blood. Receptors originate from a woman between 65 and 79 years old with acute or convalescent COVID-19. CDR3s include the opening cysteine and the closing phenylalanine or tryptophan. Fields, in order: J gene, clone size, D gene, V gene, CDR3 DNA, CDR3 protein. The D gene is left open where the match is weak. Clone size is not always given. Where it is, it says once, few, many or a class for expanded clones.

>TRBJ1-2|-|TRBD1|TRBV14
TGTGCCAGCAGCCAAGCCGGGACAGACGGCTACACCTTC
CASSQAGTDGYTF
>TRBJ1-2|-|-|TRBV3-1/TRBV3-2
TGTGCCAGCAGCCAAGATGCGGGGGCGGGCTATGGCTACACCTTC
CASSQDAGAGYGYTF
>TRBJ1-2|-|TRBD1|TRBV27
TGTGCCAGCAGCTCAGGGGGTGCGAGGAGCTACACCTTC
CASSSGGARSYTF
>TRBJ1-2|-|-|TRBV3-1/TRBV3-2
TGTGCCAGCAGCCGCGGGGGGAATGGCTACACCTTC
CASSRGGNGYTF
>TRBJ2-1|-|TRBD2|TRBV11-1
TGTGCCAGCAGCCACGCGGGGGTTAGCTCCTACAATGAGCAGTTCTTC
CASSHAGVSSYNEQFF
>TRBJ1-5|-|TRBD1|TRBV7-9
TGTGCCAGCAGCTTTGCAGGGGGGAATCAGCCCCAGCATTTT
CASSFAGGNQPQHF
>TRBJ2-1|-|TRBD2|TRBV7-8
TGTGCCAGCAGCTTACTAGCGGGCTTTTCCTACAATGAGCAGTTCTTC
CASSLLAGFSYNEQFF
>TRBJ2-7|few|-|TRBV10-1
TGCGCCAGCAGTGAGTCGGCACAGGGCGCCTACGAGCAGTACTTC
CASSESAQGAYEQYF
>TRBJ2-2|few|TRBD2|TRBV30
TGTGCCTCACCGGGACTAGCGGGGTCGGGCACCGGGGAGCTGTTTTTT
CASPGLAGSGTGELFF
>TRBJ1-1|-|-|TRBV28
TGTGCCAGCAGTTTATCAGGCAGTGAAGCTTTCTTT
CASSLSGSEAFF
>TRBJ2-2|-|-|TRBV10-1
TGCGCCAGCAGGGCGGACACGAACACCGGGGAGCTGTTTTTT
CASRADTNTGELFF
>TRBJ1-3|-|-|TRBV28
TGTGCCAGCTCCCTTCCCGGGAACACCATATATTTT
CASSLPGNTIYF
>TRBJ2-6|-|-|TRBV5-1
TGCGCCAGCAGCTTGAGACCCGACGATAATAGCCCCTCTTCCTCTGGGGCCAACGTCCTGACTTTC
CASSLRPDDNSPSSSGANVLTF
>TRBJ2-2|-|-|TRBV29-1
-
CSVYRGGTPGSCFF
>TRBJ1-1|-|TRBD1|TRBV7-8
TGTGCCAGCAGCTCGACGTCCCGGGACAGGGAAACTGAAGCTTTCTTT
CASSSTSRDRETEAFF
>TRBJ1-2|-|TRBD1|TRBV6-5
TGTGCCAGCAGTTACTCGGGACAGGGGGGATATGGCTACACCTTC
CASSYSGQGGYGYTF
>TRBJ2-5|-|-|TRBV11-3
TGTGCCAGCGGCAGGGACCAAGAGACCCAGTACTTC
CASGRDQETQYF
>TRBJ2-2|-|TRBD1|TRBV19
TGTGCCAGTAGTATCCCGGGACAGGGCACCGGGGAGCTGTTTTTT
CASSIPGQGTGELFF
>TRBJ1-3|-|-|TRBV5-1
TGCGCCAGCAGCTTGGAGTCTGGAGGTGGAAACACCATATATTTT
CASSLESGGGNTIYF
>TRBJ1-5|many|-|TRBV7-9
TGTGCCAGCAGCTTAGGGCCAAATCAGCCCCAGCATTTT
CASSLGPNQPQHF
>TRBJ2-1|-|-|TRBV7-2
TGTGCCAGCAGCTTAGCTAGTTCCTACAATGAGCAGTTCTTC
CASSLASSYNEQFF
>TRBJ1-4|-|-|TRBV4-1
TGCGCCAGCAGCTTCTTACAGGCAACTAATGAAAAACTGTTTTTT
CASSFLQATNEKLFF
>TRBJ1-2|-|-|TRBV30
TGTGCCTGGAGAACCGACAGGTTCCTTATTAACTATGGCTACACCTTC
CAWRTDRFLINYGYTF
>TRBJ2-6|-|-|TRBV30
TGTGCCTGGAGTCTGGACAGCTCTGGGGCCAACGTCCTGACTTTC
CAWSLDSSGANVLTF
>TRBJ1-2|-|TRBD1|TRBV24-1
TGTGCCACCAGTGAAGCTGGGACAGGGGGTAACTATGGCTACACCTTC
CATSEAGTGGNYGYTF
>TRBJ1-5|-|-|TRBV2
TGTGCCAGCAGACTTCAGGGAGGGCAGCCCCAGCATTTT
CASRLQGGQPQHF
>TRBJ2-7|-|TRBD1|TRBV5-6
TGTGCCAGCAGCATGGTTGCCGGGACAGGGGTCAACGAGCAGTACTTC
CASSMVAGTGVNEQYF
>TRBJ2-5|few|-|TRBV20-1
TGCAGTGCTAGAGCACAAGAGACCCAGTACTTC
CSARAQETQYF
>TRBJ1-2|-|-|TRBV18
TGTGCCAGCTCACGGACACGTAACGGAGGCTACACCTTC
CASSRTRNGGYTF
>TRBJ2-1|-|TRBD2|TRBV19
TGTGCCAGTAGTACCCTATCGACTAGCGGAGGGGGCAATGAGCAGTTCTTC
CASSTLSTSGGGNEQFF
>TRBJ2-1|-|TRBD1|TRBV6-5
TGTGCCAGCAGGACAGGGCCCTACAATGAGCAGTTCTTC
CASRTGPYNEQFF
>TRBJ2-3|-|-|TRBV20-1
TGCAGTGCTAGTGGCCCGCGAGGTACAGATACGCAGTATTTT
CSASGPRGTDTQYF
>TRBJ2-2|-|TRBD2|TRBV25-1
TGTGCCAGCAGCAGATCTGGGCCGGGGGGCACCGGGGAGCTGTTTTTT
CASSRSGPGGTGELFF
>TRBJ2-6|-|-|TRBV5-1
TGCGCCAGCAGTCCTTCTGCGCGCTCTGGGGCCAACGTCCTGACTTTC
CASSPSARSGANVLTF
>TRBJ2-7|-|-|TRBV28
TGTGCCAGCAGTCCCCTGTTCAGGGCCACAACCTACGAGCAGTACTTC
CASSPLFRATTYEQYF
>TRBJ1-5|few|TRBD1|TRBV6-5
TGTGCCAGCAGTCCGGACAGGGGAATTTGGCCCCAGCATTTT
CASSPDRGIWPQHF
>TRBJ1-5|-|TRBD1|TRBV2
TGTGCCAGCAGCACCCGCCGGGACAGAAATAATCAGCCCCAGCATTTT
CASSTRRDRNNQPQHF
>TRBJ1-5|many|-|TRBV2
TGTGCCATCGGAGCGGGACGAACTAGCAATCAGCCCCAGCATTTT
CAIGAGRTSNQPQHF
>TRBJ1-3|-|-|TRBV30
TGTGCCTGGAGTCCCGACAGTTTCTCTGGAAACACCATATATTTT
CAWSPDSFSGNTIYF
>TRBJ2-7|-|TRBD2|TRBV2
TGTGCCAGCAGGCTGGAGACTAGCGTCTCCTACGAGCAGTACTTC
CASRLETSVSYEQYF
>TRBJ2-1|-|-|TRBV5-4
TGTGCCAGCAGCTTGGACAGTTTGTCCGGGCAGTTCTTC
CASSLDSLSGQFF
>TRBJ2-5|few|-|TRBV5-4
TGTGCCAGCAGCCGAGTTCCCCAAGAGACCCAGTACTTC
CASSRVPQETQYF
>TRBJ2-1|-|TRBD1|TRBV14
TGTGCCAGCAGCCAGTACAGGGGGCTGGAGGGCGATGAGCAGTTCTTC
CASSQYRGLEGDEQFF
>TRBJ2-7|-|TRBD2|TRBV7-8
TGTGCCAGCAGCTTACTGGGATTTGGGGCTAGCGGGAGTAACTCCTACGAGCAGTACTTC
CASSLLGFGASGSNSYEQYF
>TRBJ2-1|-|TRBD2|TRBV5-1
TGCGCCAGCAGCTTGGAGGGCGTGCTAGCGGAGGACGATGAGCAGTTCTTC
CASSLEGVLAEDDEQFF
>TRBJ1-1|few|-|TRBV30
TGTGCCTGGAGCCGGAGGGCAGAAGCTTTCTTT
CAWSRRAEAFF
>TRBJ2-7|-|-|TRBV3-1/TRBV3-2
TGTGCCAGCAGCCAAGAGGCCACCCCGCCCAACGAGCAGTACTTC
CASSQEATPPNEQYF
>TRBJ1-2|-|-|TRBV21-1
TGTGCCAGCAGAGTTCGGAACAGAACCCCGCGCGGCTACACCTTC
CASRVRNRTPRGYTF
>TRBJ1-5|-|-|TRBV6-5
TGTGCCAGCAAGCGGGGGCTGCGTAATCAGCCCCAGCATTTT
CASKRGLRNQPQHF
>TRBJ1-2|-|TRBD1|TRBV28
TGTGCCAGCAGTTCACCGGGACAGCCCTATGGCTACACCTTC
CASSSPGQPYGYTF
>TRBJ1-1|-|-|TRBV6-6
TGTGCCAGCAGTTACGGGAGTGGAACTGAAGCTTTCTTT
CASSYGSGTEAFF
>TRBJ2-7|-|-|TRBV9
TGTGCCAGCAGCCCGGGACTCCTACCCTACGAGCAGTACTTC
CASSPGLLPYEQYF
>TRBJ2-7|-|TRBD1|TRBV7-9
TGTGCCAGCAGCTTAAGTGGACAGGTCCCCAACGAGCAGTACTTC
CASSLSGQVPNEQYF
>TRBJ2-1|once|-|TRBV3-1/TRBV3-2
TGTGCCAGCAGCCAAGGAACCAGAGAGCAGTTCTTC
CASSQGTREQFF
>TRBJ1-1|-|TRBD1|TRBV20-1
TGCAGTGCTCTAACAGGGGTGGAGGCTTTCTTT
CSALTGVEAFF
>TRBJ2-7|-|TRBD1|TRBV5-1
TGCGCCAGCAGCCCGGACAGGGGCAGGGACGAGCAGTACTTC
CASSPDRGRDEQYF
>TRBJ1-3|-|TRBD1|TRBV13
TGTGCCAGCAGCTTAGAGCAGGGGGCGCCGGGAAACACCATATATTTT
CASSLEQGAPGNTIYF